Presented here are 28 T cell receptor beta chains from one specimen sequenced in a study of cytomegalovirus exposure and HLA in healthy donors. It was with 60 Vbeta and 13 Jbeta primers that the PCR ran. Method: immunoSEQ multiplex PCR; TCRdb's copy keeps in-frame clones and lacks some. The data hold under 200,000 clones, with about 76% observed a single time. The sequenced material came from PBMCs. These receptors were taken from a male donor in good health and CMV-seropositive.

The chain links TRBV5-4 to TRBJ2-7, with 7 bases fitting TRBD2. Trimming took 1 base from V and 7 from J; bases not matched to a gene: 11. CDR3 length: 15 residues. Per the germline V gene, CDR1 is SGHNT and CDR2 is YYREEE (reference sequence). The CDR3, as DNA: TGTGCCAGCAGCTTGATGGCTAGCGGCATGGGGGAGCAGTACTTC. Protein sequence: CASSLMASGMGEQYF. Supplemented by reference TRBV5-4 and TRBJ2-7, the full variable domain reads ETGVTQSPTHLIKTRGQQVTLRCSSQSGHNTVSWYQQALGQGPQFIFQYYREEENGRGNFPPRFSGLQFPNYSSELNVNALELDDSALYLCASSLMASGMGEQYFGPGTRLTVT.

The chain employs TRBV25-1 and TRBJ1-4; the D is unclear. Trimming took 6 bases from V and 6 from J, leaving 5 bases between them. This CDR3 contains 11 residues. Germline V gene data show CDR1 as MGHDK and CDR2 as SYGVNS. Here the CDR3 DNA reads TGTGCCAGCAGCCATCATGAAAAACTGTTTTTT. It is translated as CASSHHEKLFF.

This clone was seen more than once but under ten times. V is TRBV6-5 and J is TRBJ1-2, with 9 bases that match TRBD1. The CDR3 extends over 14 amino acids. Germline lookup yields CDR1 MNHEY and CDR2 SVGAGI. With 5 bases clipped from V and 4 bases from J, the junction kept 5 bases outside the gene matches. The CDR3 reads CASSQDRGIYGYTF. In DNA form, the CDR3 reads TGTGCCAGCAGTCAGGACAGGGGCATCTATGGCTACACCTTC.

In DNA form, the CDR3 reads TGTGCCAGCAGCTTGGGTAGAGGGGCAGGGGGCCGGGACGAGCAGTACTTC. Encoded protein: CASSLGRGAGGRDEQYF. This chain connects TRBV7-2 to TRBJ2-7, with TRBD1 matching over 8 bases. With V trimmed by 3 bases and J by 5 bases, 15 bases remained unmatched. The CDR3 has 17 residues. CDR1 is SGHTA and CDR2 is FQGNSA in the germline V gene.

This clone was observed a handful of times. This sequence joins TRBV6-5 and TRBJ2-7; D is ambiguous. V lost 5 bases and J 9 bases, leaving 11 bases between the germline ends. CDR1 and CDR2 (germline): MNHEY, SVGAGI. This CDR3 region has 11 residues. The CDR3 sequence is CASSDRGAQYF. CDR3 sequence (DNA): TGTGCCAGCAGTGACCGAGGAGCGCAGTACTTC.

This clone occurred once. The chain is built from TRBV6-6 and TRBJ2-7; tentative D call: TRBD1 (6 bases). The CDR3 spans 13 residues. The V and J ends lost 4 bases and 3 bases respectively, with 10 bases between them. Germline values: CDR1 MNHNY, CDR2 SVGAGI (reference sequence). CDR3 region: CASSSGVFYEQYF. In DNA form, the CDR3 reads TGTGCCAGCAGTTCAGGGGTATTCTACGAGCAGTACTTC.

A word on this clone: The junction shows a germline mismatch at one end, possibly a read error. The V gene is TRBV7-2, the J gene TRBJ1-1, with TRBD1 as a possible D gene (5 bases). The CDR3 contains 15 residues. Per germline, CDR1 SGHTA and CDR2 FQGNSA. The DNA of the CDR3 is TGTGCCAGCAGCCCCGGGGGTGCGTTTCGGACTGAAGTTTTCTTT. It translates to CASSPGGAFRTEVFF.

In its sample, this clone was seen a few times. The limits of the CDR3 on the DNA are not certain, so only TCRdb's listed CDR3 is given. The rearrangement joins TRBV21-1 to TRBJ1-5. TRBV21-1 represents a pseudogene. Ends included, the CDR3 has 15 residues. The CDR3 loop reads CASWGGGTSNQPQHF.

This rearrangement joins TRBV5-1 to TRBJ1-2; D is undetermined. This CDR3 comprises 14 residues. V lost 1 base to trimming and J lost 0 bases, with 7 bases between them. CDR1 and CDR2 from the germline V gene are SGHRS and YFSETQ. The CDR3 sequence: CASSLNYANYGYTF. DNA for the CDR3: TGCGCCAGCAGCTTGAATTATGCTAACTATGGCTACACCTTC.

The chain has TRBV5-6 and TRBJ2-1, with D unresolved. This CDR3 spans 16 amino acids. In germline, CDR1 is SGHDT, CDR2 YYEEEE. V lost 1 base and J lost 6, with 17 bases in between. The CDR3 sequence is CASSLNRRYLPNEQFF. The CDR3 DNA follows: TGTGCCAGCAGCTTGAATCGTCGGTACTTGCCCAATGAGCAGTTCTTC.

The chain employs TRBV4-2 and TRBJ2-3, with TRBD2 matching 10 bases. The V and J ends lost 0 bases and 3 bases, in that order; junction bases with no gene match: 6. Germline V lookup: CDR1 LGHNA, CDR2 YNFKEQ. The CDR3 sequence is 17 residues long. CDR3 sequence: CASSQDPTSGSTDTQYF. For the CDR3, the DNA is TGTGCCAGCAGCCAAGACCCGACTAGCGGGTCTACAGATACGCAGTATTTT.

This clone has more than one count but fewer than ten. The genes are TRBV5-1 and TRBJ1-1, with 8 bases identical to TRBD1. CDR1 and CDR2 from the germline V gene are SGHRS and YFSETQ. The CDR3 has 14 residues. V was pared by 0 bases and J by 5 bases, with 3 bases of the junction left unmatched. This CDR3 is CASSLGTGWTEAFF. The CDR3 DNA follows: TGCGCCAGCAGCTTGGGGACAGGGTGGACTGAAGCTTTCTTT. Based on the CDR3 plus reference TRBV5-1 and TRBJ1-1, the full variable domain is KAGVTQTPRYLIKTRGQQVTLSCSPISGHRSVSWYQQTPGQGLQFLFEYFSETQRNKGNFPGRFSGRQFSNSRSEMNVSTLELGDSALYLCASSLGTGWTEAFFGQGTRLTVV.

The V gene is TRBV30, the J gene TRBJ1-1; 8 nucleotides agree with TRBD1. Germline V gives CDR1 GTSNPN, CDR2 SVGIG (reference sequence). Trimming at V came to 5 bases and at J to 0 bases, leaving 5 bases not matched to a gene. The CDR3 has 14 amino acids. CDR3 nucleotides: TGTGCCTGGGGACAGGGAATAATGAACACTGAAGCTTTCTTT. Encoded protein: CAWGQGIMNTEAFF. Supplemented by reference TRBV30 and TRBJ1-1, the full variable domain reads SQTIHQWPATLVQPVGSPLSLECTVEGTSNPNLYWYRQAAGRGLQLLFYSVGIGQISSEVPQNLSASRPQDRQFILSSKKLLLSDSGFYLCAWGQGIMNTEAFFGQGTRLTVV.

The V and J genes are TRBV6-5 and TRBJ2-4; TRBD1 aligns across 12 bases. Germline V gene data show CDR1 as MNHEY and CDR2 as SVGAGI. The CDR3 loop spans 16 amino acids. The J segment lost 8 bases and the V segment lost 4 bases, leaving 9 bases of the junction unmatched. This CDR3 reads CASSSWDRGLGYIQYF. The CDR3 DNA reads as TGTGCCAGCAGTTCCTGGGACAGGGGGCTTGGGTACATTCAGTACTTC.

The genes are TRBV5-1 and TRBJ1-3; D is unclear. CDR1 is SGHRS, CDR2 YFSETQ, per germline. There are 13 residues in the CDR3. The V end was cut by 4 bases, the J end by 2 bases, with 7 bases between. CDR3 protein: CASSISAGNTIYF. The CDR3 DNA reads TGCGCCAGCAGCATTTCGGCTGGAAACACCATATATTTT.

This clone was observed a few times. V usage is TRBV9 and J usage is TRBJ1-2; possible D gene TRBD1, 6 bases. Trimming removed 0 bases from V and 0 bases from J, with 9 bases in between. This CDR3 spans 15 amino acids. Per the germline V gene, CDR1 is SGDLS and CDR2 is YYNGEE. The CDR3 DNA reads TGTGCCAGCAGCGTAGATGGACAGACTAACTATGGCTACACCTTC. Translated: CASSVDGQTNYGYTF. Combining the CDR3 with reference TRBV9 and TRBJ1-2 gives the whole variable domain DSGVTQTPKHLITATGQRVTLRCSPRSGDLSVYWYQQSLDQGLQFLIQYYNGEERAKGNILERFSAQQFPDLHSELNLSSLELGDSALYFCASSVDGQTNYGYTFGSGTRLTVV.

The gene calls are TRBV19 and TRBJ2-1; D is undetermined. The CDR3 extends over 13 amino acids. The V and J ends lost 3 bases and 4 bases respectively, with 7 bases between them. Germline lookup yields CDR1 LNHDA and CDR2 SQIVND (reference sequence). The DNA for the CDR3 is TGTGCCAGTAGTATTGCCGGTTACAATGAGCAGTTCTTC. Translating gives CASSIAGYNEQFF.

The gene calls are TRBV2 and TRBJ2-7; 8 positions agree with TRBD2. V was pared by 4 bases and J by 2 bases, with 4 bases of the junction left unmatched. Looked up from germline, CDR1 is SNHLY and CDR2 is FYNNEI. CDR3 size: 14 residues. Here the CDR3 reads CASSGGRGAYEQYF. DNA for the CDR3: TGTGCCAGCAGTGGGGGGCGGGGGGCCTACGAGCAGTACTTC.

The chain joins TRBV2 to TRBJ1-6; 7 bases line up with TRBD1. The CDR3 covers 15 residues. CDR1 and CDR2 from the germline V gene are SNHLY and FYNNEI. The V segment lost 2 bases and the J segment 7 bases; nucleotides outside the gene matches: 5. CDR3 nucleotides: TGTGCCAGCAGTGAACGCGTCAGGGGGAATTCACCCCTCCACTTT. Translated, it gives CASSERVRGNSPLHF.

The chain joins TRBV5-1 to TRBJ1-3; D ambiguous. Germline assignment: CDR1 SGHRS and CDR2 YFSETQ. CDR3 length: 14 residues. Trimming stripped 0 bases from V and 8 bases from J, with 12 bases between. The DNA of the CDR3 is TGCGCCAGCAGCTTGGTTTCCAGCCGGGACACCATATATTTT. It is translated as CASSLVSSRDTIYF.

The rearrangement joins TRBV2 to TRBJ1-4; TRBD1 aligns across 8 bases. Trimming took 8 bases from V and 0 from J; bases not matched to a gene: 5. Germline V lookup: CDR1 SNHLY, CDR2 FYNNEI. The CDR3 contains 15 residues. The CDR3, as DNA: TGTGCCAGCCAGGGGGCCCCCACAACTAATGAAAAACTGTTTTTT. Protein product: CASQGAPTTNEKLFF.

This clone turned up a few times. The chain combines TRBV12-2 with TRBJ1-2; the D call of TRBD1 is as the table states it, not checked on the DNA. TRBV12-2 is deemed a pseudogene. This CDR3 comprises 13 residues. DNA of the CDR3: TGTGCAAGTCGCTTACGCAGGGTGGATGGCTACACCTTC. It translates to CASRLRRVDGYTF.

The V call is TRBV6-5, the J call TRBJ2-2, with D perhaps matching TRBD2 (6 bases). This CDR3 is built from 16 residues. Germline V gene data show CDR1 as MNHEY and CDR2 as SVGAGI. Trimming shortened V by 2 bases and J by 2 bases, and 12 bases separated the two germline ends. This CDR3 reads CASSYGGTLNTGELFF. CDR3 bases: TGTGCCAGCAGTTACGGGGGGACCCTCAACACCGGGGAGCTGTTTTTT.

The V and J genes are TRBV14 and TRBJ1-1; 7 bases are shared with TRBD1. J gave up 10 bases and V 5 bases, and 10 bases lay outside the gene matches. CDR1 is SGHDN and CDR2 is FVKESK in the germline V gene. This CDR3 is built from 13 residues. CDR3 in DNA: TGTGCCAGCAGCGATTCACAGGGGAGTGCAGCTTTCTTT. Translated: CASSDSQGSAAFF.

This sequence joins TRBV2 and TRBJ2-7, with D possibly being TRBD2 (6 bases). Deletions cut 8 bases from V and 6 bases from J, with 17 bases between. Per germline, CDR1 SNHLY and CDR2 FYNNEI. The CDR3 has 13 amino acids. CDR3 nucleotides: TGTGCCAGCCAGGGTCTCTCGGGAGTCGAGCAGTACTTC. Its translation is CASQGLSGVEQYF.

J is TRBJ2-6 and V is TRBV11-2; D gene ambiguous. The V end lost 5 bases, the J end lost 0 bases, and 5 bases lay between the germline ends. This CDR3 contains 14 residues. The V gene's germline CDR1 is SGHAT and CDR2 FQNNGV. The CDR3 region is CASSPISGANVLTF. In DNA, the CDR3 is TGTGCCAGCAGCCCCATCTCTGGGGCCAACGTCCTGACTTTC.

The chain carries TRBV14 and TRBJ2-5; D might be TRBD1 (6 bases). V shed 3 bases and J shed 4 bases, with 21 bases lying between them. The CDR3 length is 17 residues. From germline, CDR1 is SGHDN and CDR2 FVKESK. This CDR3 is CASSHLSGTHQGETQYF. CDR3 nucleotide sequence: TGTGCCAGCAGCCACCTTTCCGGGACACACCAGGGAGAGACCCAGTACTTC.

V and J are TRBV14 and TRBJ2-3; D might be TRBD2 (5 bases). The ends were cut back, 4 bases at V and 11 bases at J, with 13 bases in the middle. The germline V gene has CDR1 SGHDN and CDR2 FVKESK. CDR3 size: 12 residues. The CDR3 here is CASSPGSREQYF. DNA for the CDR3: TGTGCCAGCAGCCCCGGGTCCCGGGAGCAGTATTTT.